In this sample, the clone carrying this TCR beta chain turned up a few times. The sample originates from a study of blood T cell repertoires in COVID-19. This CDR3 spans 14 amino acids. Trimming left V 6 bases short and J 3 bases short, with 12 bases between. Per the germline V gene, CDR1 is LGHDT and CDR2 is YNNKEL (reference sequence). Original processing notes: The authors estimated nucleated cell counts from reference gene primer amplification. Libraries were prepared by immunoSEQ multiplex PCR; TCRdb keeps only in-frame clonotypes and omits some of them. The DNA gave D and trimming, while V, J and clone size come from that table. Of 200,000 to 250,000 clones in the sample, around 80% were seen once.

The V gene is TRBV3-1 (or the pseudogene TRBV3-2), the J gene TRBJ2-1, with D hard to call. The TCR sequence derives from a woman between 25 and 40 years old with COVID-19, enrolled during active disease. Specimen: peripheral blood. CDR3: CASSMESGYNEQFF. The CDR3 DNA follows: TGTGCCAGCAGTATGGAGTCCGGCTACAATGAGCAGTTCTTC.